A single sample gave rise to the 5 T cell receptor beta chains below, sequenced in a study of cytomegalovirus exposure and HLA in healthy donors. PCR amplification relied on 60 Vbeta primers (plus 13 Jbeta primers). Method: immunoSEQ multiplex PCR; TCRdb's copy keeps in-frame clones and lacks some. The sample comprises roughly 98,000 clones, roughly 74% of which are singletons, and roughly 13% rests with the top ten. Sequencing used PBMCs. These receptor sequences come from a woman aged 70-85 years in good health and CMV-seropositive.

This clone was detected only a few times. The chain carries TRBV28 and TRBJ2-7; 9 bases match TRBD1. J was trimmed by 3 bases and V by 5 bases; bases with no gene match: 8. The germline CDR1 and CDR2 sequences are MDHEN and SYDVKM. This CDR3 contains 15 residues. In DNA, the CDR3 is TGTGCCAGCAGTCCCGTGAGACAGGGGGGCTACGAGCAGTACTTC. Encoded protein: CASSPVRQGGYEQYF.

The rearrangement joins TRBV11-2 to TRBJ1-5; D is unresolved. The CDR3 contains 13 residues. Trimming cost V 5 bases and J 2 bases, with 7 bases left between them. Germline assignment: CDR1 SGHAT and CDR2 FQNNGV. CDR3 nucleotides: TGTGCCAGCAGCCAGATCGGCAATCAGCCCCAGCATTTT. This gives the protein CASSQIGNQPQHF.

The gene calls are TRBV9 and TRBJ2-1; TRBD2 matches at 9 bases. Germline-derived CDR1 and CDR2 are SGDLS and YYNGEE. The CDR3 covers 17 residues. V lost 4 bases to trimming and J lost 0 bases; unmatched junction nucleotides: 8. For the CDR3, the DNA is TGTGCCAGCAGCAAAGCGGGGGGACTCCGCTCCTACAATGAGCAGTTCTTC. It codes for CASSKAGGLRSYNEQFF. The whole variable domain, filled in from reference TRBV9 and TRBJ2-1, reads DSGVTQTPKHLITATGQRVTLRCSPRSGDLSVYWYQQSLDQGLQFLIQYYNGEERAKGNILERFSAQQFPDLHSELNLSSLELGDSALYFCASSKAGGLRSYNEQFFGPGTRLTVL.

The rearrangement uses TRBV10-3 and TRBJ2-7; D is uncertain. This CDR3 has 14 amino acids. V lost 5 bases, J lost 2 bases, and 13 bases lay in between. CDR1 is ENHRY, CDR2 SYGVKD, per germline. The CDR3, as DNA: TGTGCCATCAGTCGCGATACCTTCCCCTACGAGCAGTACTTC. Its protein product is CAISRDTFPYEQYF.

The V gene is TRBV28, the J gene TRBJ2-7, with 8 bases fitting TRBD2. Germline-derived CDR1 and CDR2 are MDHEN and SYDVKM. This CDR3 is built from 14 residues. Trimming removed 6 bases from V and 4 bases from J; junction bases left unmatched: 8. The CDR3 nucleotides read TGTGCCAGCAGCCCTACCGGGACTAGTTACGAGCAGTACTTC. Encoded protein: CASSPTGTSYEQYF.